This T cell receptor beta chain was identified in a study of human T cells and chemical hapten exposure. In the study overall: On the upper back, patch tests were applied with 0.01% DPC and read at 6 days. Regarding the study as a whole: DPC sensitization left the count of TCRs above 1 in 1000 unchanged.

MiXCR, applied by TCRdb to the RACE reads, yields one record per CDR3 protein. The table includes some 180,000 distinct CDR3 sequences, around 20% detected once. The junction had 9 bases not matched to a gene; V was cut back by 6 bases and J by 5 bases. This CDR3 region has 14 residues. Germline-derived CDR1 and CDR2 are LGHDT and YNNKEL (reference sequence). Sample time point: patch test 1, 2 weeks after DPC sensitization. Treatment: therapeutic diphenylcyclopropenone sensitization with weekly scalp DPC. This clonotype showed up many times. Its antigen is currently unknown. The sequencing here drew on whole blood, taken in connection with sensitization to the hapten diphenylcyclopropenone (DPC). This clonotype was sampled from a woman aged 50 to 65 with alopecia areata. Some clones in this sample may be carry-over from other donors' samples. The chain recombines TRBV3-1 with TRBJ1-1; 7 bases match TRBD1. DNA for the CDR3: TGTGCCAGCAGTCCGACAGGGAGGGCAACTGAAGCTTTCTTT. Translated: CASSPTGRATEAFF.